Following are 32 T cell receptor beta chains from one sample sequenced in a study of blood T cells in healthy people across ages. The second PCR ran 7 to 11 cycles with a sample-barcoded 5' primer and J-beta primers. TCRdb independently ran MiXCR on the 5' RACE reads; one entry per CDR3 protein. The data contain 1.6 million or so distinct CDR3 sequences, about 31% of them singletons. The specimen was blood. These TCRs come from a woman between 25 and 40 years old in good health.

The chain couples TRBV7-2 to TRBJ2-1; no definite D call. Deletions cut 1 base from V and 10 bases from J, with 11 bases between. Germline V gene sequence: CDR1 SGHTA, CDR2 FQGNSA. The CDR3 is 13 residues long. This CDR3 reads CASSLGPTIEQFF. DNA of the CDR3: TGTGCCAGCAGCTTAGGGCCCACAATAGAGCAGTTCTTC.

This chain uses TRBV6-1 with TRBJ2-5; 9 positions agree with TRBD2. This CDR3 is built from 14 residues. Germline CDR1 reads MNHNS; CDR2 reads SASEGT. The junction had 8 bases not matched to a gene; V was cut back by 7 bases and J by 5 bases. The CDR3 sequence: CASKIAGVGETQYF. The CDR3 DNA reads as TGTGCCAGCAAGATAGCGGGGGTCGGGGAGACCCAGTACTTC.

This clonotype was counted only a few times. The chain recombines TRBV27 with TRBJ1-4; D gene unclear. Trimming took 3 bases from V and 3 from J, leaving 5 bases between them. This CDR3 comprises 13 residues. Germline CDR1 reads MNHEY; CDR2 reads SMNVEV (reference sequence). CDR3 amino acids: CASSFRSNEKLFF. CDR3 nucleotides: TGTGCCAGCAGTTTTCGTTCTAATGAAAAACTGTTTTTT.

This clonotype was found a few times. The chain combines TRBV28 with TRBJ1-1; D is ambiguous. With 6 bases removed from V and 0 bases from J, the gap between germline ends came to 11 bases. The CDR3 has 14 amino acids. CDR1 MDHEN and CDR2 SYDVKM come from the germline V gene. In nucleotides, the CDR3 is TGTGCCAGCAGCTCCCCGCGCATGAACACTGAAGCTTTCTTT. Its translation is CASSSPRMNTEAFF.

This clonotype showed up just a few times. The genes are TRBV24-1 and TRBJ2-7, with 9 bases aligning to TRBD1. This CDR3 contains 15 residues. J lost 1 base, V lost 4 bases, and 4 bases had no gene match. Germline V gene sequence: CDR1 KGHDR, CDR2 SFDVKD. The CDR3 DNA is TGTGCCACCAGTGACGGACAGGGGTTATCCTACGAGCAGTACTTC. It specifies CATSDGQGLSYEQYF.

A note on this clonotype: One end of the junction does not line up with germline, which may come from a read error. CDR3 coding DNA: TGCGGTGCTAGAGATTTCCACTATGGCTACACCTTC. It yields the protein CGARDFHYGYTF. The chain employs TRBV20-1 and TRBJ1-2; D is ambiguous. CDR1 is DFQATT, CDR2 SNEGSKA, per germline (reference sequence). The CDR3 runs 12 residues.

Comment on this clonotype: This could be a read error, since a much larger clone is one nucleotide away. For the CDR3, the DNA is TGTGCCAGCAGTTTCCCCGAGGGGAGAGAGCAGTACTTC. It translates to CASSFPEGREQYF. The gene calls are TRBV27 and TRBJ2-5; D could derive from TRBD1 or TRBD2 (5 bases each). Germline CDR1 is MNHEY and CDR2 is SMNVEV (reference sequence). Trimming cost V 3 bases and J 11 bases, with 16 bases left between them. The CDR3 runs to 13 residues.

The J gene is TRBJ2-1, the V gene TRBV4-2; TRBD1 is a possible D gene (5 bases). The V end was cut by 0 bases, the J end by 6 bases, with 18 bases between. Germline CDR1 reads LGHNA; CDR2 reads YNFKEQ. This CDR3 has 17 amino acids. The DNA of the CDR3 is TGTGCCAGCAGCCAAGATAGAGGCTTGGATGGGGCCAATGAGCAGTTCTTC. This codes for CASSQDRGLDGANEQFF.

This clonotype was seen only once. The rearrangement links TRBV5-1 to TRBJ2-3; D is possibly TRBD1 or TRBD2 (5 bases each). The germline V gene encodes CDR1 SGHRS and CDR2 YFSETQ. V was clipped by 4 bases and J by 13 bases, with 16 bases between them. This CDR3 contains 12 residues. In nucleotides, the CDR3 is TGCGCCAGCAGCAACCGGGACGGCTCAGAGTATTTT. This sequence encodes CASSNRDGSEYF.

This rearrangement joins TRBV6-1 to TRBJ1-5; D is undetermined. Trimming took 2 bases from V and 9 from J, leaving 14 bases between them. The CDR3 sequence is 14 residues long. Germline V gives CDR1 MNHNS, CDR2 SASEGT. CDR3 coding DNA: TGTGCCAGCAGTGAATTAATGGGGTTTGGGCCCCAGCATTTT. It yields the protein CASSELMGFGPQHF.

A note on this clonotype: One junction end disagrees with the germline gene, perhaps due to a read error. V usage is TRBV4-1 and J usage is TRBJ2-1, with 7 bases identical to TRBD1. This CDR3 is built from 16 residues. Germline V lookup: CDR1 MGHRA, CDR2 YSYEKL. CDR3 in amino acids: CASSQDRDSSHNEQFF. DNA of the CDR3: TGCGCCAGCAGCCAAGACCGGGACAGCTCCCACAATGAGCAGTTCTTC.

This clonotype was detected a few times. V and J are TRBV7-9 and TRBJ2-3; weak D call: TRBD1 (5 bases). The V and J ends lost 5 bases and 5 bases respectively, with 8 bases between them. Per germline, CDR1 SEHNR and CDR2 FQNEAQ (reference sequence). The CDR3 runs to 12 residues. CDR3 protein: CASSDQGDTQYF. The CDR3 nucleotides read TGTGCCAGCAGCGACCAGGGAGATACGCAGTATTTT. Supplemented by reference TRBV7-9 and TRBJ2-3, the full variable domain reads DTGVSQNPRHKITKRGQNVTFRCDPISEHNRLYWYRQTLGQGPEFLTYFQNEAQLEKSRLLSDRFSAERPKGSFSTLEIQRTEQGDSAMYLCASSDQGDTQYFGPGTRLTVL.

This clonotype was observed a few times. The CDR3 DNA follows: TGTGCCAGCAGCTCAAGTACCAGCGGGGCCCCCCTCCCCACAGATACGCAGTATTTT. As protein: CASSSSTSGAPLPTDTQYF. The V gene is TRBV7-9, the J gene TRBJ2-3, with 7 bases fitting TRBD2. V lost 4 bases to trimming and J lost 2 bases; unmatched junction nucleotides: 18. This CDR3 spans 19 amino acids. Looked up from germline, CDR1 is SEHNR and CDR2 is FQNEAQ (reference sequence).

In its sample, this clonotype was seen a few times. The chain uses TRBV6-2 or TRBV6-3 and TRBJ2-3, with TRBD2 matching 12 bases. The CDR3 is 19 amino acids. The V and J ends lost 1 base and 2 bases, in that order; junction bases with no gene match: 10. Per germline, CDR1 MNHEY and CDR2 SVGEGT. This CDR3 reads CASSYFPGLAGRHTDTQYF. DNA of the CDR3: TGTGCCAGCAGTTACTTCCCGGGACTAGCGGGCAGACACACAGATACGCAGTATTTT.

CDR3 DNA sequence: TGTGCCAGCAGCGGCCCGGGACTAGCGGGGGACTACGAGCAGTACTTC. As protein: CASSGPGLAGDYEQYF. This chain links TRBV9 with TRBJ2-7; 14 nucleotides line up with TRBD2. Germline CDR1 is SGDLS and CDR2 is YYNGEE. The J segment lost 3 bases and the V segment lost 3 bases, leaving 5 bases of the junction unmatched. The CDR3 has 16 amino acids.

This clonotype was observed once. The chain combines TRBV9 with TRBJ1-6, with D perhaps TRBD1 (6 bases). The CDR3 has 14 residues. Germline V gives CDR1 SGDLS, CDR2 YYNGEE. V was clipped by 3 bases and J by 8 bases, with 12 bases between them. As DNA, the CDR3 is TGTGCCAGCAGCGCGGAAGACAGGTATTCACCCCTCCACTTT. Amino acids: CASSAEDRYSPLHF. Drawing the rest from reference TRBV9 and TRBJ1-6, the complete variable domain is DSGVTQTPKHLITATGQRVTLRCSPRSGDLSVYWYQQSLDQGLQFLIQYYNGEERAKGNILERFSAQQFPDLHSELNLSSLELGDSALYFCASSAEDRYSPLHFGNGTRLTVT.

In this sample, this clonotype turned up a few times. CDR3 sequence reads: CAISEWGVVDTQYF. Written as DNA, the CDR3 is TGTGCCATCAGTGAGTGGGGGGTAGTCGATACGCAGTATTTT. The chain links TRBV10-3 to TRBJ2-3; TRBD2 is a possible D gene (6 bases). This CDR3 comprises 14 residues. Looked up from germline, CDR1 is ENHRY and CDR2 is SYGVKD. Trimming took 1 base from V and 6 from J, leaving 11 bases between them.

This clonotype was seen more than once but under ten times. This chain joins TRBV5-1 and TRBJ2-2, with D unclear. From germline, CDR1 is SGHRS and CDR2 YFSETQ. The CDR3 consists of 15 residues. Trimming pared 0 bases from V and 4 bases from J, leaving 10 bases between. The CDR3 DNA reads TGCGCCAGCAGCTTGGAGGCAGGTCCCACCGGGGAGCTGTTTTTT. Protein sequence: CASSLEAGPTGELFF.

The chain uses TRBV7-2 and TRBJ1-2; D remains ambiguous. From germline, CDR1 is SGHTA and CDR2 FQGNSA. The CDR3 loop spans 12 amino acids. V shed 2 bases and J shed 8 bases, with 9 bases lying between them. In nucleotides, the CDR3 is TGTGCCAGCAGCTTACTTACTTTAGGCTACACCTTC. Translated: CASSLLTLGYTF.

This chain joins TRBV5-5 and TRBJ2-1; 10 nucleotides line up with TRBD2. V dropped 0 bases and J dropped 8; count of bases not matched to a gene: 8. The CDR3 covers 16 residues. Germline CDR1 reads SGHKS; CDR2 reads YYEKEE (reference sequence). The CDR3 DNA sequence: TGTGCCAGCAGCTTGGAGGGACTAGCGACGGGCGATGAGCAGTTCTTC. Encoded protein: CASSLEGLATGDEQFF.

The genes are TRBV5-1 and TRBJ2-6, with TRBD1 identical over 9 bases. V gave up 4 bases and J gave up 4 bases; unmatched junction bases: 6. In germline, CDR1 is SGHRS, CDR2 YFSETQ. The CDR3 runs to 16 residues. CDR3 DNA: TGCGCCAGCAGCGCACAGGGGGCGCTCGGGGCCAACGTCCTGACTTTC. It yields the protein CASSAQGALGANVLTF.

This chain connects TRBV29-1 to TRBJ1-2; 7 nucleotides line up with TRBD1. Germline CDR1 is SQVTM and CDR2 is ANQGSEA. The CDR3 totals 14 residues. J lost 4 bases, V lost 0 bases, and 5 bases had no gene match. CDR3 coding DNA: TGCAGCGTTGAAGAATTGGACAGGACCTATGGCTACACCTTC. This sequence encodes CSVEELDRTYGYTF. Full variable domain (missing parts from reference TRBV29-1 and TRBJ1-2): SAVISQKPSRDICQRGTSLTIQCQVDSQVTMMFWYRQQPGQSLTLIATANQGSEATYESGFVIDKFPISRPNLTFSTLTVSNMSPEDSSIYLCSVEELDRTYGYTFGSGTRLTVV.

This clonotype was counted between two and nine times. The CDR3 DNA follows: TGCAGTGCTAGAGATCTGGATCAGCCCCAGCATTTT. Amino acid sequence: CSARDLDQPQHF. The chain uses TRBV20-1 and TRBJ1-5; no definite D call. The CDR3 contains 12 residues. Germline-derived CDR1 and CDR2 are DFQATT and SNEGSKA (reference sequence). V gave up 0 bases and J gave up 5 bases, with 5 bases separating them.

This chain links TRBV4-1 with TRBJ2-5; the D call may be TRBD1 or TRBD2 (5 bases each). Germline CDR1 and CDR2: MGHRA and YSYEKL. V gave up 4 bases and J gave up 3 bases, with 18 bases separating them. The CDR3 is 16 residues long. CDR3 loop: CASSLDVTGPKETQYF. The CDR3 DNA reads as TGCGCCAGCAGCCTTGACGTCACGGGACCGAAAGAGACCCAGTACTTC.

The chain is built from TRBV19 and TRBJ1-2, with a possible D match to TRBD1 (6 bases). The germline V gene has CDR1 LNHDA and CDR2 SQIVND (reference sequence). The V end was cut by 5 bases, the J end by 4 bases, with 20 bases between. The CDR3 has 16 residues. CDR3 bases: TGTGCCAGTAGTCCTCCCTCGGGGGCCCCCCTCTATGGCTACACCTTC. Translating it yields CASSPPSGAPLYGYTF.

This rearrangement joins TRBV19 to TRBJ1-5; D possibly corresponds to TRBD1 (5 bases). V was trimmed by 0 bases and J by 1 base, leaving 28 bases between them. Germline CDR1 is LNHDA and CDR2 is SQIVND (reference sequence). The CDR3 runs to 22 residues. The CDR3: CASSIDPGAQTPPRWSNQPQHF. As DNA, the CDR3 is TGTGCCAGTAGTATAGACCCCGGGGCACAAACTCCCCCACGATGGAGCAATCAGCCCCAGCATTTT.

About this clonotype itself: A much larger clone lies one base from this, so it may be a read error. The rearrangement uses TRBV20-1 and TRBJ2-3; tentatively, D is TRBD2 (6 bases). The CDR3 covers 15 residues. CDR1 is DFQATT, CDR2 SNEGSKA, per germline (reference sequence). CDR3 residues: CSAGDILGAGDTQYF. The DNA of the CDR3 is TGCAGTGCTGGAGATATTCTAGGAGCGGGAGATACGCAGTATTTT.

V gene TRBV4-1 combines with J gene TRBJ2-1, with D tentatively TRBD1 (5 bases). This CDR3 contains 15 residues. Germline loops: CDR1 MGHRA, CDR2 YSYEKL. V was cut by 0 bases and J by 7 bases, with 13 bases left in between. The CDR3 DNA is TGCGCCAGCAGCCAAGAGGGGCCCGGTAGGAATGAGCAGTTCTTC. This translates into CASSQEGPGRNEQFF.

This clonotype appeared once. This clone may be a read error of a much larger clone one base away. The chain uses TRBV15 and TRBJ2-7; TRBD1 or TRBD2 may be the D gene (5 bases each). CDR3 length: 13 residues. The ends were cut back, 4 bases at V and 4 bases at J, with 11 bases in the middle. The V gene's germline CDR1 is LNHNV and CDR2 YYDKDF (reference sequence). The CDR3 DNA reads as TGTGCCACCAGCATGCTAGAGGGGTACGAGCAGTACTTC. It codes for CATSMLEGYEQYF.

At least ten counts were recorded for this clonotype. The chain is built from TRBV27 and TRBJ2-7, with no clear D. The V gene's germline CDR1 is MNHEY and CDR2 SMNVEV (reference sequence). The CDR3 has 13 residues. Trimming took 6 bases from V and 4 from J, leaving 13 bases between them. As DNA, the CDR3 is TGTGCCAGCAGCGCTCAGTTTAAATACGAGCAGTACTTC. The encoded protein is CASSAQFKYEQYF.

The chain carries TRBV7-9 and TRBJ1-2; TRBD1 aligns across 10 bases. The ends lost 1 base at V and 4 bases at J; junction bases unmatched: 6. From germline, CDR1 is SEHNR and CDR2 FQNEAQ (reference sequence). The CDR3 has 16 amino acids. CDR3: CASSLGGTGEIYGYTF. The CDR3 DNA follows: TGTGCCAGCAGCTTAGGCGGGACAGGGGAAATCTATGGCTACACCTTC.

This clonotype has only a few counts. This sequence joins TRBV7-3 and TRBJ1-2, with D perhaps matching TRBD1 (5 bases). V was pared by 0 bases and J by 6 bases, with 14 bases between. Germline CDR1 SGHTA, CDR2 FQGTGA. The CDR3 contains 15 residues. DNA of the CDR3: TGTGCCAGCAGCTTAACGTCGGGGGAAGTTAATGGCTACACCTTC. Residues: CASSLTSGEVNGYTF.